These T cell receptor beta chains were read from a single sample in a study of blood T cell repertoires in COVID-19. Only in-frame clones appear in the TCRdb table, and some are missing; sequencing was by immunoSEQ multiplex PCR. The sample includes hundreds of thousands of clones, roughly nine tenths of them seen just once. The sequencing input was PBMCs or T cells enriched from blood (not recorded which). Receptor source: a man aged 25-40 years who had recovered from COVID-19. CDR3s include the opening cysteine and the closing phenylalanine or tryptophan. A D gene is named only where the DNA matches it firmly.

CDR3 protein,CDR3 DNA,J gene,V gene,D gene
CASSNRGGTEAFF,TGTGCCAGCAGCAACAGGGGTGGAACTGAAGCTTTCTTT,TRBJ1-1,TRBV27,TRBD1
CSVAPSGSLDTQYF,TGCAGCGTTGCCCCTAGCGGGAGTCTGGATACGCAGTATTTT,TRBJ2-3,TRBV29-1,TRBD2
CASSRIQGGSGANVLTF,TGTGCCAGTAGTAGGATTCAGGGCGGCTCTGGGGCCAACGTCCTGACTTTC,TRBJ2-6,TRBV19,-
CASTLGVSYEQYF,TGTGCCAGCACCCTCGGGGTCTCCTACGAGCAGTACTTC,TRBJ2-7,TRBV28,-
CASSLVASGGQETQYF,TGCGCCAGCAGCTTGGTGGCTAGCGGGGGCCAAGAGACCCAGTACTTC,TRBJ2-5,TRBV5-1,TRBD2
CASSQDGAAGRATDTQYF,TGCGCCAGCAGCCAAGATGGTGCAGCGGGACGTGCTACAGATACGCAGTATTTT,TRBJ2-3,TRBV4-1,TRBD2
CASSRLAGEGQYF,TGTGCCAGCAGCCGACTAGCGGGAGAGGGGCAGTACTTC,TRBJ2-7,TRBV3-1/TRBV3-2,TRBD2
CASSTSSYEQYF,TGCGCCAGCAGCACCTCTAGCTACGAGCAGTACTTC,TRBJ2-7,TRBV5-1,-
CASHHGDTEAFF,TGTGCCTCACACCACGGGGACACTGAAGCTTTCTTT,TRBJ1-1,TRBV30,-
CASSLLYFTGNHNSPLHF,TGTGCCAGCAGTCTCCTATACTTTACAGGCAATCATAATTCACCCCTCCACTTT,TRBJ1-6,TRBV6-6,-
CASSLTPKGDYGYTF,TGTGCCAGCTCACTAACCCCAAAAGGGGACTATGGCTACACCTTC,TRBJ1-2,TRBV18,-
CASSFSELTEAFF,TGTGCCAGCAGTTTTTCTGAGCTCACTGAAGCTTTCTTT,TRBJ1-1,TRBV27,-
CASSIETGKDQPQHF,TGTGCCAGTAGTATAGAGACAGGGAAGGATCAGCCCCAGCATTTT,TRBJ1-5,TRBV19,TRBD1
CASSTLAGVYNEQFF,TGTGCCAGCAGCACACTAGCGGGAGTCTACAATGAGCAGTTCTTC,TRBJ2-1,TRBV7-2,TRBD2